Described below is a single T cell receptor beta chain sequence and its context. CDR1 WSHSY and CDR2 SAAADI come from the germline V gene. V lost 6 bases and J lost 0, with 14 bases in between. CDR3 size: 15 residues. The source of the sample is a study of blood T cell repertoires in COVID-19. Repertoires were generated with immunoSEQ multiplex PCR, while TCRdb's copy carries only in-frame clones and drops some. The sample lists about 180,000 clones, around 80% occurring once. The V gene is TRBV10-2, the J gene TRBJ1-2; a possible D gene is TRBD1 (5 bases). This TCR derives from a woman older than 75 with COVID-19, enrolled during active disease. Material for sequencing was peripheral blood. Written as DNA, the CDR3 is TGCGCCAGCAGAGCGGGACCCCTCACTAACTATGGCTACACCTTC. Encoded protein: CASRAGPLTNYGYTF.